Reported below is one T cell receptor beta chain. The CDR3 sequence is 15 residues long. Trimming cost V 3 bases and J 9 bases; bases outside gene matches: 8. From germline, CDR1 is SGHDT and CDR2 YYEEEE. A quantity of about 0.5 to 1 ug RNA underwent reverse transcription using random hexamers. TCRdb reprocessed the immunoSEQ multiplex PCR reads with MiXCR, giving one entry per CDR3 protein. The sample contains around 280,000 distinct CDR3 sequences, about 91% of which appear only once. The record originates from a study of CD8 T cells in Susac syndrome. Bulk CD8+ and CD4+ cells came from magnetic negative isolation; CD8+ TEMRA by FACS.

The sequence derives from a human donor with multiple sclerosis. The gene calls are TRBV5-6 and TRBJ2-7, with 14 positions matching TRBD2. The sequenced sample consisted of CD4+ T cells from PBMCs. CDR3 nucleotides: TGTGCCAGCAGCTGGCGGGGACTAGCGGGAGTCGTGCAGTACTTC. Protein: CASSWRGLAGVVQYF.